The source of this T cell receptor beta chain is a study of shared clonotypes between healthy human individuals. The length of the CDR3 is 15 residues. Germline V gives CDR1 SGHNT, CDR2 YYREEE (reference sequence). V lost 0 bases to trimming and J lost 4 bases; unmatched junction nucleotides: 4. Sequencing was performed with immunoSEQ multiplex PCR; in TCRdb, only in-frame clones are kept and a portion is missing. The sample has 850,000 to 1,200,000 clones; under 80% are singletons. This clonotype originated in a man younger than 30 in good health. This sequence joins TRBV5-4 and TRBJ2-7; 10 nucleotides line up with TRBD1. Sequenced material: memory CD4+ T cells sorted from blood. The subset was: CD45RA-negative fraction. The CDR3 DNA sequence: TGTGCCAGCAGCTTGGGACAGGGGGCAGAGTACGAGCAGTACTTC. This gives the protein CASSLGQGAEYEQYF.